The 5 T cell receptor beta chains in this list originate from one sample, sequenced in a study of cytomegalovirus exposure and HLA in healthy donors. The assay was immunoSEQ multiplex PCR, and TCRdb's table has in-frame clones only and misses some. The table records roughly 200,000 clones, about 81% of them present only once. The source material was PBMCs. These receptors all come from a woman aged 25 to 39 in good health and CMV-seronegative.

The rearrangement joins TRBV11-2 to TRBJ2-3, with a weak D call TRBD2 (6 bases). This CDR3 region has 18 residues. Germline V gene lookup returns CDR1 SGHAT and CDR2 FQNNGV. Trimming removed 1 base at V and 1 base at J, with 18 bases between. The CDR3 DNA sequence: TGTGCCAGCAGCTTAGGCCGCTTTAGCGGAGCCCGCACAGATACGCAGTATTTT. It is translated as CASSLGRFSGARTDTQYF.

This chain connects TRBV9 to TRBJ1-4, with 8 bases that match TRBD1. Germline V gene lookup returns CDR1 SGDLS and CDR2 YYNGEE. V trimming: 4 bases; J trimming: 8 bases; junction bases outside the gene matches: 22. The CDR3 spans 19 residues. CDR3 nucleotides: TGTGCCAGCAGCCCACACTCCTCAACCTCAGGGGGCCTTCGGGAAAAACTGTTTTTT. This sequence encodes CASSPHSSTSGGLREKLFF.

The V gene is TRBV25-1, the J gene TRBJ2-2; 11 bases are shared with TRBD2. Per germline, CDR1 MGHDK and CDR2 SYGVNS. This CDR3 contains 16 residues. V lost 4 bases and J lost 0; bases outside the gene matches: 1. The CDR3 DNA follows: TGTGCCAGCAGTGTGGGACTAGCGGCGAACACCGGGGAGCTGTTTTTT. Its translation is CASSVGLAANTGELFF.

Here the CDR3 reads CASSGGTRAGSPLHF. As DNA, the CDR3 is TGTGCCAGCAGTGGGGGGACCCGGGCGGGGTCACCCCTCCACTTT. V and J are TRBV2 and TRBJ1-6; D perhaps matches TRBD1 (5 bases). This CDR3 spans 15 amino acids. Trimming removed 4 bases from V and 10 bases from J, with 17 bases in between. CDR1 is SNHLY and CDR2 is FYNNEI in the germline V gene. Complete variable domain (other parts from reference TRBV2 and TRBJ1-6): EPEVTQTPSHQVTQMGQEVILRCVPISNHLYFYWYRQILGQKVEFLVSFYNNEISEKSEIFDDQFSVERPDGSNFTLKIRSTKLEDSAMYFCASSGGTRAGSPLHFGNGTRLTVT.

This clone appeared a single time. The V and J genes are TRBV5-1 and TRBJ2-3; D perhaps matches TRBD2 (6 bases). There are 14 residues in the CDR3. From germline, CDR1 is SGHRS and CDR2 YFSETQ. The V end lost 0 bases, the J end lost 4 bases, and 9 bases lay between the germline ends. CDR3 sequence: CASSLVGGSDTQYF. CDR3 nucleotides: TGCGCCAGCAGCTTGGTCGGGGGATCAGATACGCAGTATTTT.